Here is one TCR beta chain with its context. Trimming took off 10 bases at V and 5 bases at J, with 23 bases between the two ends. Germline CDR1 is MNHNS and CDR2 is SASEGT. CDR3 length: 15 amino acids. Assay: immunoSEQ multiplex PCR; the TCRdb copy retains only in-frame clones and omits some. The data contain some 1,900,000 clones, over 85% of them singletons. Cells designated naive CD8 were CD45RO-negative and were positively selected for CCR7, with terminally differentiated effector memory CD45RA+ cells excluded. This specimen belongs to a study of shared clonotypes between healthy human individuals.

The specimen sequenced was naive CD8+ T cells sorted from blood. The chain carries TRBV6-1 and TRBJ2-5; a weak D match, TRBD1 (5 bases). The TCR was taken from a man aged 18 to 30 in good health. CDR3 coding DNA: TGTGCCACCCTAATCGGTCCAGGGTATTGGGAGACCCAGTACTTC. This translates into CATLIGPGYWETQYF.